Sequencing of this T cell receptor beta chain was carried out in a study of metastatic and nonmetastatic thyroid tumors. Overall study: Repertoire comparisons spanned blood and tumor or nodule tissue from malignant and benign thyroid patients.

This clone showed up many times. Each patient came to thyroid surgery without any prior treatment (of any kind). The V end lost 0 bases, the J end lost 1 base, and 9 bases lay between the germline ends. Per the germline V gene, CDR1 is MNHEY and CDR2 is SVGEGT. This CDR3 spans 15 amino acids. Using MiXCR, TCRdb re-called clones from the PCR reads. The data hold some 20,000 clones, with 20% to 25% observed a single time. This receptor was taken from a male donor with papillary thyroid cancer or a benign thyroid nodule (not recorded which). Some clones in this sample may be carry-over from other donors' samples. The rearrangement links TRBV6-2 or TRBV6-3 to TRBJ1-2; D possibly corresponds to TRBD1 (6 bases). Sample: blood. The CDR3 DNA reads TGTGCCAGCAGTTACTCGACAGGCTTTAACTATGGCTACACCTTC. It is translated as CASSYSTGFNYGYTF.